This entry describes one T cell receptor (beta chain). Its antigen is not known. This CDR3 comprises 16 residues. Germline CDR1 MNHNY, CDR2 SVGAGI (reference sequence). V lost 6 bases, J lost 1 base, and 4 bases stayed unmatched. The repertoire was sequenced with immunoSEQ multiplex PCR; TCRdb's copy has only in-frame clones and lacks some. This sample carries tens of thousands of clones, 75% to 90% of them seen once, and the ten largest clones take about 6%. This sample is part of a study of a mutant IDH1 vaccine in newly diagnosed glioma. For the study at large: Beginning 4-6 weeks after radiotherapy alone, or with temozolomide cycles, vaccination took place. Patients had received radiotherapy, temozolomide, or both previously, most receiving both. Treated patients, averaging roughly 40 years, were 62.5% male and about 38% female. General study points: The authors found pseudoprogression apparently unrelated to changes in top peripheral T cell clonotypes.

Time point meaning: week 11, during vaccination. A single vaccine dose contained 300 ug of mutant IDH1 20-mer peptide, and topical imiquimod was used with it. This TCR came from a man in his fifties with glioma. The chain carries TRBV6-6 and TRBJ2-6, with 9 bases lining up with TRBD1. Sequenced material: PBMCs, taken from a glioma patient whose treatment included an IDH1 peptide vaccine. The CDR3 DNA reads TGTGCCAGCAGGCCCGGGACAGGGTCTGGGGCCAACGTCCTGACTTTC. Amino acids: CASRPGTGSGANVLTF.